The T cell receptor (beta chain) under discussion was sequenced for a study of CD8 T cells in Susac syndrome. With random hexamers, reverse transcription was performed on about 0.45 to 1 ug of RNA. TCRdb passed the immunoSEQ multiplex PCR reads through MiXCR, listing each CDR3 protein once. Among fewer than 200,000 distinct CDR3 sequences listed, around 94% were seen once. This CDR3 spans 19 amino acids. J gave up 5 bases and V 3 bases, and 12 bases lay outside the gene matches. CDR1 and CDR2 (germline): SNHLY, FYNNEI. The gene calls are TRBV2 and TRBJ2-5; 16 nucleotides match TRBD2. The receptor's source is a human donor with Susac syndrome. Material for sequencing was CD4+ T cells from PBMCs. The CDR3, as DNA: TGTGCCAGCAGTGACCCGACCGGGACTAGCGGGGGGGCCTTGGAGACCCAGTACTTC. Encoded protein: CASSDPTGTSGGALETQYF.